The 14 T cell receptor beta chains reported below all come from one sample, sequenced in a study of T cells in Graves' hyperthyroidism and ophthalmopathy. The source material, RNA transcripts, was used to amplify TCR beta CDR3 regions. The HTBI set primed first-round TCR CDR3 RT-PCR. TCRdb redid the calling of the multiplex PCR reads with MiXCR, one entry per CDR3 protein. The sample has roughly 420,000 distinct CDR3 sequences, more than 15% seen once; the top ten hold around 7.7%. Sequencing used blood. All receptors come from a woman under 30 with Graves' hyperthyroidism.

This clonotype was counted only a few times. The chain joins TRBV2 to TRBJ2-2, with D perhaps given as TRBD1 or TRBD2 (5 bases each). The germline V gene encodes CDR1 SNHLY and CDR2 FYNNEI. Trimming stripped 6 bases from V and 7 bases from J, with 15 bases between. The CDR3 consists of 14 residues. The chain's CDR3 is CASRPGRPYGELFF. The CDR3 DNA is TGTGCCAGCAGGCCGGGGCGTCCATACGGGGAGCTGTTTTTT.

The sample holds many counts of this clonotype. The gene calls are TRBV7-6 and TRBJ2-3; 9 bases map to TRBD2. Germline V gives CDR1 SGHVS, CDR2 FNYEAQ. V shed 5 bases and J 0 bases; nucleotides not matched to a gene: 9. This CDR3 is 17 amino acids long. In DNA form, the CDR3 reads TGTGCCAGCAGCACCCCTGGCGGGGGGGCTAGCACAGATACGCAGTATTTT. It translates to CASSTPGGGASTDTQYF.

This clonotype was observed many times. The rearrangement uses TRBV7-2 and TRBJ2-5; D unresolved. Trimming removed 5 bases from V and 2 bases from J, with 12 bases in between. Per germline, CDR1 SGHTA and CDR2 FQGNSA. CDR3 length: 14 amino acids. The CDR3 DNA follows: TGTGCCAGCAGCGTAGGATGGGGACAAGAGACCCAGTACTTC. This codes for CASSVGWGQETQYF.

This clonotype was counted at least ten times. The rearrangement joins TRBV2 to TRBJ1-5; 9 bases match TRBD1. V dropped 4 bases and J dropped 7; count of bases not matched to a gene: 5. Per germline, CDR1 SNHLY and CDR2 FYNNEI. The CDR3 runs 14 residues. CDR3 amino acids: CASSGQGGIQPQHF. CDR3 nucleotides: TGTGCCAGCAGTGGACAGGGGGGAATCCAGCCCCAGCATTTT.

The chain joins TRBV29-1 to TRBJ1-2; TRBD1 matches at 8 bases. Germline V gives CDR1 SQVTM, CDR2 ANQGSEA. The CDR3 has 13 amino acids. With V trimmed by 3 bases and J by 4 bases, 4 bases remained unmatched. In DNA, the CDR3 is TGCAGCGTTGAGAGGCAGGGGGCCTATGGCTACACCTTC. Protein: CSVERQGAYGYTF.

The chain joins TRBV6-1 to TRBJ2-2; TRBD2 aligns across 7 bases. The CDR3 contains 14 residues. The V segment lost 2 bases and the J segment 4 bases; nucleotides outside the gene matches: 1. CDR1 is MNHNS and CDR2 is SASEGT in the germline V gene. The DNA of the CDR3 is TGTGCCAGCAGTGAACTAGCGGTCACCGGGGAGCTGTTTTTT. Translating gives CASSELAVTGELFF.

This clonotype was seen ten or more times. The J gene is TRBJ2-5, the V gene TRBV27; TRBD2 aligns across 9 bases. The CDR3 extends over 18 amino acids. CDR1 is MNHEY and CDR2 is SMNVEV in the germline V gene (reference sequence). With V trimmed by 5 bases and J by 7 bases, 20 bases remained unmatched. The CDR3 here is CASSPHLRLAEKKGTQYF. CDR3 DNA: TGTGCCAGCAGTCCCCACCTCAGACTAGCGGAGAAGAAAGGGACCCAGTACTTC.

This clonotype was seen many times. The chain carries TRBV3-1 and TRBJ2-1; D not certain. The germline gives CDR1 LGHDT, CDR2 YNNKEL (reference sequence). This CDR3 region has 12 residues. V was pared by 3 bases and J by 5 bases, with 5 bases between. This chain's CDR3 is CASSQPDNEQFF. CDR3 bases: TGTGCCAGCAGCCAGCCCGACAATGAGCAGTTCTTC.

This clonotype appeared a few times. This chain connects TRBV19 to TRBJ1-4, with D possibly being TRBD1 (5 bases). The CDR3 totals 13 residues. V shed 3 bases and J shed 7 bases, with 9 bases lying between them. Germline CDR1 and CDR2: LNHDA and SQIVND (reference sequence). This chain's CDR3 is CASSIQGREKLFF. CDR3 bases: TGTGCCAGTAGTATCCAGGGCCGTGAAAAACTGTTTTTT.

This chain uses TRBV3-1 with TRBJ1-1; D is perhaps TRBD1 (5 bases). Trimming shortened V by 1 base and J by 1 base, and 13 bases separated the two germline ends. The CDR3 loop spans 16 amino acids. The germline V gene has CDR1 LGHDT and CDR2 YNNKEL (reference sequence). CDR3 loop: CASSQAARTRNTEAFF. The DNA of the CDR3 is TGTGCCAGCAGCCAAGCGGCAAGGACAAGGAACACTGAAGCTTTCTTT.

In the case of this clonotype: Being one base from a much bigger clone, this may be a read error. The rearrangement joins TRBV2 to TRBJ1-2; D call uncertain. The CDR3 is 13 residues long. Germline CDR1 and CDR2: SNHLY and FYNNEI. The CDR3 is CASSEGQRLGHTF. DNA for the CDR3: TGTGCCAGCAGTGAAGGTCAAAGGCTTGGCCACACCTTC.

Only a few counts were recorded for this clonotype. The chain carries TRBV7-3 and TRBJ2-3; D perhaps matches TRBD2 (6 bases). The CDR3 has 14 amino acids. Trimming shortened V by 4 bases and J by 2 bases, and 10 bases separated the two germline ends. Germline CDR1 and CDR2: SGHTA and FQGTGA. This CDR3 reads CASSSAGFTDTQYF. CDR3 bases: TGTGCCAGCAGCTCTGCGGGGTTCACAGATACGCAGTATTTT.

This clonotype was picked up many times. V gene TRBV3-1 combines with J gene TRBJ2-1; D is perhaps TRBD2 (6 bases). Germline V CDR1 and CDR2: LGHDT, YNNKEL (reference sequence). Trimming took 4 bases from V and 7 from J, leaving 14 bases between them. The CDR3 consists of 14 residues. The CDR3 coding sequence is TGTGCCAGCAGCCCCGGAACGGGGAGGAATGAGCAGTTCTTC. Its translation is CASSPGTGRNEQFF.

The rearrangement joins TRBV5-6 to TRBJ1-1, with D perhaps TRBD1 (5 bases). Trimming removed 3 bases at V and 8 bases at J, with 17 bases between. Per germline, CDR1 SGHDT and CDR2 YYEEEE. There are 14 residues in the CDR3. CDR3 nucleotide sequence: TGTGCCAGCAGCTCACGCTGGGGGAGGGTGGAAGCTTTCTTT. Translation gives CASSSRWGRVEAFF.